This T cell receptor (beta chain) was identified in a study of cytomegalovirus exposure and HLA in healthy donors. With 60 Vbeta and 13 Jbeta primers, the PCR was carried out. The table came from immunoSEQ multiplex PCR; TCRdb's copy has only in-frame clones and leaves some out. Here the sample table reports around 58,000 clones. Germline V gene data show CDR1 as SGHRS and CDR2 as YFSETQ. Trimming pared 4 bases from V and 2 bases from J, leaving 15 bases between. This CDR3 has 16 amino acids. The V gene is TRBV5-1, the J gene TRBJ1-4; D is ambiguous. The sequencing sample was made of PBMCs. The sequence was obtained from a man aged 50-60 years in good health and CMV-seropositive. CDR3 sequence (DNA): TGCGCCAGCAGCATGATGGGCGCGGGCACTAATGAAAAACTGTTTTTT. Amino acids: CASSMMGAGTNEKLFF.